What follows are 20 T cell receptor beta chains derived from one specimen sequenced in a study of T-cell reconstitution after alpha-beta-depleted transplantation in children (dated by TCRdb to 2016 to 2017). The treatment or condition tag for this specimen amounts to: allogeneic hematopoietic cell transplantation with graft depleted of TCRalphabeta T cells and CD19 B cells. The method was PCR. Sequencing was carried out with an Illumina HiSeq 2500. Molecular barcoding was employed in the preparation of TCR libraries, with unique molecular identifiers being used to normalize TCRbeta repertoire quantification. TCRdb reanalyzed the raw reads on its own, using fastp at Q25 for trimming and MiXCR for clone calling, and kept in-frame beta chains. Every distinct CDR3 protein forms one entry, paired with its most common genes and DNA. This sample has about 98,000 distinct CDR3 sequences in its table, and 20% to 30% of those were observed once. Around a fifth of the sample rests with the top ten.

The source was PBMCs, collected before TCRalphabeta/CD19-depleted stem cell transplant. These receptor sequences come from a boy younger than 10 with acute lymphoblastic leukemia, due to receive a stem cell transplant.

The table lists this clonotype with a count of one. The J gene is TRBJ2-7, the V gene TRBV20-1; 12 positions agree with TRBD2. The trim removed 8 bases at V and 4 bases at J, leaving 9 bases unmatched. The CDR3 length is 14 residues. Germline values: CDR1 DFQATT, CDR2 SNEGSKA (reference sequence). Written as DNA, the CDR3 is TGCAGTTGGGGCCCCGGGACTAGCGGGTACGAGCAGTACTTC. Translation gives CSWGPGTSGYEQYF.

The chain joins TRBV28 to TRBJ2-1, with D possibly being TRBD2 (6 bases). This CDR3 contains 16 residues. The ends were cut back, 1 base at V and 0 bases at J, with 10 bases in the middle. Per germline, CDR1 MDHEN and CDR2 SYDVKM. In DNA form, the CDR3 reads TGTGCCAGCAGTTTATCGGGGGTTCACTCCTACAATGAGCAGTTCTTC. Protein: CASSLSGVHSYNEQFF.

This rearrangement joins TRBV28 to TRBJ2-7; D not certain. Germline V gene lookup returns CDR1 MDHEN and CDR2 SYDVKM. The CDR3 consists of 15 residues. Trimming pared 1 base from V and 2 bases from J, leaving 12 bases between. DNA for the CDR3: TGTGCCAGCAGTTTATTAGCCGATTCCCCCTACGAGCAGTACTTC. As protein: CASSLLADSPYEQYF.

This clonotype was seen more than once but under ten times. The J gene is TRBJ2-1, the V gene TRBV20-1; no clear D. Germline V gene data show CDR1 as DFQATT and CDR2 as SNEGSKA (reference sequence). Trimming took off 3 bases at V and 3 bases at J, with 9 bases between the two ends. CDR3 length equals 13 residues. The CDR3 DNA is TGCAGTGCTAGGGCGGACCACTACAATGAGCAGTTCTTC. Its translation is CSARADHYNEQFF.

The chain employs TRBV7-7 and TRBJ2-1; 11 bases are a match to TRBD2. This CDR3 has 15 amino acids. V shed 5 bases, J shed 6 bases, and the junction held 6 bases outside the gene matches. Germline CDR1 SSHAT, CDR2 FNYEAQ (reference sequence). Here the CDR3 reads CASSPNSGGGNEQFF. The CDR3 DNA sequence: TGTGCCAGCAGCCCGAATAGCGGGGGGGGCAATGAGCAGTTCTTC.

This clonotype has just a few counts. The chain couples TRBV16 to TRBJ1-2; D is undetermined. Germline assignment: CDR1 KGHSY and CDR2 FQNENV. Trimming pared 0 bases from V and 2 bases from J, leaving 7 bases between. The CDR3 sequence is 14 residues long. CDR3: CASSQSHQNYGYTF. The CDR3 coding sequence is TGTGCCAGCAGCCAATCCCACCAAAACTATGGCTACACCTTC.

V is TRBV11-3 and J is TRBJ1-1, with 8 nucleotides matching TRBD1. This CDR3 is built from 15 residues. Per germline, CDR1 SGHNT and CDR2 YENEEA. V dropped 5 bases and J dropped 1; count of bases not matched to a gene: 6. The CDR3 DNA sequence: TGTGCCAGCAGCCATCGGGACAGGCCGAACACTGAAGCTTTCTTT. The encoded protein is CASSHRDRPNTEAFF.

The V gene is TRBV6-2 or TRBV6-3, the J gene TRBJ1-5; no definite D call. Germline V gene data show CDR1 as MNHEY and CDR2 as SVGEGT. V was shortened by 0 bases and J by 0 bases, with 9 bases between the two germline ends. The CDR3 is made up of 16 amino acids. In nucleotides, the CDR3 is TGTGCCAGCAGTTACTCGCTCTTGAATAGCAATCAGCCCCAGCATTTT. Protein product: CASSYSLLNSNQPQHF.

This clonotype occurred a few times. This chain connects TRBV6-5 to TRBJ1-3; no firm D call. Trimming pared 5 bases from V and 4 bases from J, leaving 3 bases between. Germline V gene data show CDR1 as MNHEY and CDR2 as SVGAGI. The CDR3 is 11 residues long. The CDR3 here is CASSQGNTIYF. CDR3 in DNA: TGTGCCAGCAGTCAGGGAAACACCATATATTTT.

This clonotype was observed a handful of times. The V call is TRBV30, the J call TRBJ1-1, with D unclear. The V end lost 4 bases, the J end lost 0 bases, and 18 bases lay between the germline ends. CDR1 and CDR2 from the germline V gene are GTSNPN and SVGIG (reference sequence). This CDR3 spans 16 amino acids. CDR3 amino acids: CAWTSFGRTVNTEAFF. CDR3 sequence (DNA): TGTGCCTGGACATCTTTTGGCAGGACGGTGAACACTGAAGCTTTCTTT. Full variable domain (rest looked up from reference TRBV30 and TRBJ1-1): SQTIHQWPATLVQPVGSPLSLECTVEGTSNPNLYWYRQAAGRGLQLLFYSVGIGQISSEVPQNLSASRPQDRQFILSSKKLLLSDSGFYLCAWTSFGRTVNTEAFFGQGTRLTVV.

The sample holds many counts of this clonotype. V usage is TRBV3-1 and J usage is TRBJ2-6; 11 nucleotides line up with TRBD1. The trim removed 6 bases at V and 4 bases at J, leaving 5 bases unmatched. CDR1 and CDR2 (germline): LGHDT, YNNKEL (reference sequence). This CDR3 is 16 amino acids long. The CDR3 sequence: CASSLDRGLGANVLTF. CDR3 bases: TGTGCCAGCAGTCTGGACAGGGGGCTCGGGGCCAACGTCCTGACTTTC. Filled out from reference TRBV3-1 and TRBJ2-6, the complete variable domain reads DTAVSQTPKYLVTQMGNDKSIKCEQNLGHDTMYWYKQDSKKFLKIMFSYNNKELIINETVPNRFSPKSPDKAHLNLHINSLELGDSAVYFCASSLDRGLGANVLTFGAGSRLTVL.

This clonotype was found a few times. This chain uses TRBV7-8 with TRBJ2-4; D may be TRBD1 (6 bases). The CDR3 extends over 14 amino acids. V was clipped by 3 bases and J by 9 bases, with 15 bases between them. Germline CDR1 reads SGHVS; CDR2 reads FQNEAQ. The CDR3 nucleotides are TGTGCCAGCAGCTTGGAGGACAGTTTTAGCATTCAGTACTTC. Protein product: CASSLEDSFSIQYF.

This clonotype was counted at least ten times. The rearrangement links TRBV5-1 to TRBJ2-5; 7 bases are a match to TRBD2. CDR3 length equals 16 residues. J lost 4 bases, V lost 4 bases, and 13 bases had no gene match. Germline V gene sequence: CDR1 SGHRS, CDR2 YFSETQ. CDR3 loop: CASSLGASGVTETQYF. CDR3 bases: TGCGCCAGCAGCCTCGGTGCTAGCGGAGTGACAGAGACCCAGTACTTC.

The V call is TRBV5-6, the J call TRBJ1-5; D remains unclear. V gave up 0 bases and J gave up 3 bases, with 4 bases separating them. Germline V CDR1 and CDR2: SGHDT, YYEEEE. The CDR3 is 13 residues long. For the CDR3, the DNA is TGTGCCAGCAGCTTGGGTGTCAATCAGCCCCAGCATTTT. Protein: CASSLGVNQPQHF.

The rearrangement links TRBV10-2 to TRBJ2-3; D not certain. The CDR3 loop spans 14 amino acids. The germline V gene has CDR1 WSHSY and CDR2 SAAADI. Trimming pared 3 bases from V and 0 bases from J, leaving 7 bases between. DNA of the CDR3: TGCGCCAGCAGTGACAGGTTTAGCACAGATACGCAGTATTTT. Translated, it gives CASSDRFSTDTQYF.

This clonotype was recorded a few times. The DNA for the CDR3 is TGCGCCAGCAGCTTGGTTGGGGGTGAGACCCAGTACTTC. This codes for CASSLVGGETQYF. This rearrangement joins TRBV5-1 to TRBJ2-5; D is perhaps TRBD1 or TRBD2 (5 bases each). V lost 0 bases and J 5 bases, leaving 8 bases between the germline ends. The length of the CDR3 is 13 residues. Germline V CDR1 and CDR2: SGHRS, YFSETQ.

The CDR3 spells CASSVDPKARTQYF. CDR3 DNA sequence: TGTGCCAGCAGCGTAGACCCAAAGGCTCGGACGCAGTATTTT. This rearrangement joins TRBV9 to TRBJ2-3; D is unclear. CDR3 length equals 14 residues. CDR1 is SGDLS, CDR2 YYNGEE, per germline. V was clipped by 0 bases and J by 9 bases, with 14 bases between them.

This clonotype was seen only a few times. The rearrangement links TRBV5-1 to TRBJ1-1, with D possibly being TRBD1 (5 bases). Germline CDR1 is SGHRS and CDR2 is YFSETQ. The CDR3 is 14 residues long. V gave up 4 bases and J gave up 6 bases, with 16 bases separating them. This chain's CDR3 is CASSQGRDFAEAFF. CDR3 coding DNA: TGCGCCAGCAGCCAGGGACGGGATTTCGCTGAAGCTTTCTTT.

This clonotype was counted a few times. V usage is TRBV6-2 or TRBV6-3 and J usage is TRBJ2-1, with TRBD2 matching over 8 bases. V dropped 7 bases and J dropped 3; count of bases not matched to a gene: 5. The CDR3 runs 14 residues. Germline V gene data show CDR1 as MNHEY and CDR2 as SVGEGT. In DNA, the CDR3 is TGTGCCAGCACCGCCGGGGGGGACTACAATGAGCAGTTCTTC. Its protein is CASTAGGDYNEQFF.

This clonotype has only a few counts. This chain joins TRBV5-6 and TRBJ2-2; unclear D gene. CDR1 and CDR2 (germline): SGHDT, YYEEEE. This CDR3 contains 13 residues. Trimming shortened V by 0 bases and J by 5 bases, and 5 bases separated the two germline ends. As DNA, the CDR3 is TGTGCCAGCAGCTTGGGAAGGACCGGGGAGCTGTTTTTT. The encoded protein is CASSLGRTGELFF.